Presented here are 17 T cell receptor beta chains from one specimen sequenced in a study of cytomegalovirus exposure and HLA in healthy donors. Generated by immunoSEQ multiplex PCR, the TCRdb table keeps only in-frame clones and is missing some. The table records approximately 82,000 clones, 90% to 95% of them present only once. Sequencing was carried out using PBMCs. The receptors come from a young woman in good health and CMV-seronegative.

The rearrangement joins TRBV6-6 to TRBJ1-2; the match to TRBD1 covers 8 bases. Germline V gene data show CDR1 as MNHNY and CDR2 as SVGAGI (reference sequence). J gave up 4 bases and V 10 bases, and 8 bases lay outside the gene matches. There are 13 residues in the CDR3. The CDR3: CATPKTGGYGYTF. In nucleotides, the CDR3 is TGTGCCACACCTAAAACAGGGGGCTATGGCTACACCTTC.

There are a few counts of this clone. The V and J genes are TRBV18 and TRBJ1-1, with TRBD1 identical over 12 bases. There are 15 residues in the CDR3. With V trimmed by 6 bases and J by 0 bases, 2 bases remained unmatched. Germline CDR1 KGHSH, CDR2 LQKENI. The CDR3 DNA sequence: TGTGCCAGCTCGGGACAGGGGGCTTTGAACACTGAAGCTTTCTTT. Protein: CASSGQGALNTEAFF.

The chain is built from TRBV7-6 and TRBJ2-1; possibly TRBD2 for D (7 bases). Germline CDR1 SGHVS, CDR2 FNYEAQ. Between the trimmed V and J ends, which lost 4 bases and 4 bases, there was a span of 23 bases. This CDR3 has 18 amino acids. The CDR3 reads CASSSRGGAHPKYNEQFF. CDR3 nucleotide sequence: TGTGCCAGCAGCTCGAGGGGGGGGGCCCATCCAAAATACAATGAGCAGTTCTTC.

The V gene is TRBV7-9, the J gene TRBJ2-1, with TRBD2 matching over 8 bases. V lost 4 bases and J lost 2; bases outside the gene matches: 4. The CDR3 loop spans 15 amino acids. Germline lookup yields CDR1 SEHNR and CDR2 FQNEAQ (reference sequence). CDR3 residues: CASSYRGGTYNEQFF. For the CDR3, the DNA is TGTGCCAGCAGCTACCGCGGGGGGACCTACAATGAGCAGTTCTTC.

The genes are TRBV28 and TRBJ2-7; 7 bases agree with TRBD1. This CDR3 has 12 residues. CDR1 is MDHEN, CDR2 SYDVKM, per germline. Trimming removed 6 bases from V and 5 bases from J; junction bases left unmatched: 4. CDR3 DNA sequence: TGTGCCAGCAGCTCAGGGGGAAACGAGCAGTACTTC. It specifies CASSSGGNEQYF.

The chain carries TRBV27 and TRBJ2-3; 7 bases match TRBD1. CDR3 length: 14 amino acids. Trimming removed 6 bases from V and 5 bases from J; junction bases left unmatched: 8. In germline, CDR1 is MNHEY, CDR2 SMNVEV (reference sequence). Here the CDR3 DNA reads TGTGCCAGCAGGGGATACAGGGGTAGAGATACGCAGTATTTT. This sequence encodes CASRGYRGRDTQYF.

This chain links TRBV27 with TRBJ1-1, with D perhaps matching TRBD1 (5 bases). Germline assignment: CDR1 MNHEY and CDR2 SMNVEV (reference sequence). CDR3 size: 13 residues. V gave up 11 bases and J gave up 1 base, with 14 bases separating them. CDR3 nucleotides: TGTGCCGCGGGACCGATGACGAACACTGAAGCTTTCTTT. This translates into CAAGPMTNTEAFF.

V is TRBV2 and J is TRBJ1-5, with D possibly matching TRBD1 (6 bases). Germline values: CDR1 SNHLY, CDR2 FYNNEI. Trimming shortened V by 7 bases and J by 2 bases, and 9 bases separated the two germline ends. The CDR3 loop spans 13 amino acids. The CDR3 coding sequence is TGTGCCAGCAACAGGGTTCGCAATCAGCCCCAGCATTTT. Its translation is CASNRVRNQPQHF.

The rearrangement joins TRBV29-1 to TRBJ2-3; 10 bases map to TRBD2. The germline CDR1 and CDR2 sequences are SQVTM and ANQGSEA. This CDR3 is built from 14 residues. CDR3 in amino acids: CSGSSGSRTDTQYF. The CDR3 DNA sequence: TGCAGTGGATCTAGCGGGAGTCGGACAGATACGCAGTATTTT.

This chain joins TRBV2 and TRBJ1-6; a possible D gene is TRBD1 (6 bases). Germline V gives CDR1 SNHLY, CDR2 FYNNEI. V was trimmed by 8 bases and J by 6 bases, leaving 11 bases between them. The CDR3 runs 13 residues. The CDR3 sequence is CASSDRFNSPLHF. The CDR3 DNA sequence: TGTGCCAGCTCTGACAGGTTTAATTCACCCCTCCACTTT. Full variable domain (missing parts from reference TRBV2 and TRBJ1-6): EPEVTQTPSHQVTQMGQEVILRCVPISNHLYFYWYRQILGQKVEFLVSFYNNEISEKSEIFDDQFSVERPDGSNFTLKIRSTKLEDSAMYFCASSDRFNSPLHFGNGTRLTVT.

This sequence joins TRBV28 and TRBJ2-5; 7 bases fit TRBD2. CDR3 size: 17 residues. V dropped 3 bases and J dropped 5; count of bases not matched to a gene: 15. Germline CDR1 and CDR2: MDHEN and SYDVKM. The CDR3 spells CASSFGRVGGQRETQYF. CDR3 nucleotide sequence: TGTGCCAGCAGTTTTGGGAGGGTAGGAGGGCAGCGGGAGACCCAGTACTTC.

The CDR3 sequence is CAIRTPSTEAFF. In nucleotides, the CDR3 is TGTGCCATCAGAACACCAAGCACTGAAGCTTTCTTT. The V gene is TRBV10-3, the J gene TRBJ1-1; D is uncertain. Germline V gene lookup returns CDR1 ENHRY and CDR2 SYGVKD. Trimming took off 6 bases at V and 4 bases at J, with 9 bases between the two ends. The CDR3 length is 12 residues.

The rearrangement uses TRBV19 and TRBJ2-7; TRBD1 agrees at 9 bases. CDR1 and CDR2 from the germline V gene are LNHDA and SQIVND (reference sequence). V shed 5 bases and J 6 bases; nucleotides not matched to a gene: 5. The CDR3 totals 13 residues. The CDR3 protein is CASSLGQGGEQYF. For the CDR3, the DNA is TGTGCCAGTAGTTTGGGACAGGGTGGCGAGCAGTACTTC.

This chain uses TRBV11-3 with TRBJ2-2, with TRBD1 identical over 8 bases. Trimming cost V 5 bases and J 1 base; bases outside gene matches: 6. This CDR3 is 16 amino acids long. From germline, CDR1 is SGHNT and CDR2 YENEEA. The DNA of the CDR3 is TGTGCCAGCAGCCACATGGGGACAGGGAACACCGGGGAGCTGTTTTTT. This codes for CASSHMGTGNTGELFF.

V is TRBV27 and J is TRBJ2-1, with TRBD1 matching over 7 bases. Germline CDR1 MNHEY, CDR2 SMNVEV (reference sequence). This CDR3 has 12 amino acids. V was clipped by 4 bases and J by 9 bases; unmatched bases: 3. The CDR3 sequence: CASSSNRGEQFF. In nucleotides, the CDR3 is TGTGCCAGCAGTTCTAACAGGGGTGAGCAGTTCTTC.

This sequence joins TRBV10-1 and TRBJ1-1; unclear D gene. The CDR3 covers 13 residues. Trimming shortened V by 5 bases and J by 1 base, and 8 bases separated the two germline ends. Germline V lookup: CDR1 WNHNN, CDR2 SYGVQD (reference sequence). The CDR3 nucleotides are TGCGCCAGCAGTCCCCACGGGAACACTGAAGCTTTCTTT. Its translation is CASSPHGNTEAFF.

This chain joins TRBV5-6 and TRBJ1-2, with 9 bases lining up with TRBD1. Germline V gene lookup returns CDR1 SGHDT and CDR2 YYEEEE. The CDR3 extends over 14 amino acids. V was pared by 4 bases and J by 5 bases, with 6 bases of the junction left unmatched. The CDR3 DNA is TGTGCCAGCAGCCCTATCGGGACAGGGTATGGCTACACCTTC. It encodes CASSPIGTGYGYTF.